A single sample is the source of the 21 T cell receptor beta chains below, sequenced in a study of T cell repertoires in cytomegalovirus infection. One entry per CDR3 protein results from TCRdb running MiXCR on the reads. The sample carries roughly 500,000 distinct CDR3 sequences, 11% recorded once. The sequenced sample was PBMCs. These receptors were obtained from a human donor in good health (CMV status not recorded). Some clones in this sample may be carry-over from other donors' samples.

The chain uses TRBV2 and TRBJ2-3; D is ambiguous. The germline CDR1 and CDR2 sequences are SNHLY and FYNNEI. Trimming removed 5 bases from V and 7 bases from J, with 10 bases in between. The CDR3 runs 12 residues. The CDR3 region has the DNA TGTGCCAGCAGTAATAGCTTTAATACGCAGTATTTT. Translated: CASSNSFNTQYF. Combining the CDR3 with reference TRBV2 and TRBJ2-3 gives the whole variable domain EPEVTQTPSHQVTQMGQEVILRCVPISNHLYFYWYRQILGQKVEFLVSFYNNEISEKSEIFDDQFSVERPDGSNFTLKIRSTKLEDSAMYFCASSNSFNTQYFGPGTRLTVL.

Ten or more counts support this clonotype. J is TRBJ2-7 and V is TRBV7-9; unclear D gene. The V end was cut by 4 bases, the J end by 0 bases, with 16 bases between. The germline CDR1 and CDR2 sequences are SEHNR and FQNEAQ (reference sequence). CDR3 length equals 16 residues. The CDR3 nucleotides are TGTGCCAGCAGCTCTACTGGTCCCCACTTCTCCTACGAGCAGTACTTC. Translating it yields CASSSTGPHFSYEQYF.

This clonotype was recorded at least ten times. This sequence joins TRBV20-1 and TRBJ1-1; a weak D match, TRBD1 (5 bases). The V end was cut by 3 bases, the J end by 4 bases, with 12 bases between. The CDR3 spans 13 residues. Germline CDR1 is DFQATT and CDR2 is SNEGSKA (reference sequence). As DNA, the CDR3 is TGCAGTGCTAGTAGGGGATTCGGCACTGAAGCTTTCTTT. It yields the protein CSASRGFGTEAFF.

The DNA of the CDR3 is TGCAGTGCTCAACAGGGAGGGGATGAAAAACTGTTTTTT. Protein sequence: CSAQQGGDEKLFF. V is TRBV20-1 and J is TRBJ1-4, with D perhaps matching TRBD1 (6 bases). V was clipped by 5 bases and J by 6 bases, with 13 bases between them. The CDR3 is 13 residues long. Looked up from germline, CDR1 is DFQATT and CDR2 is SNEGSKA (reference sequence).

Ten or more counts support this clonotype. V gene TRBV7-8 combines with J gene TRBJ2-3; 7 bases fit TRBD2. From germline, CDR1 is SGHVS and CDR2 FQNEAQ. This CDR3 is 17 amino acids long. Trimming removed 5 bases from V and 2 bases from J; junction bases left unmatched: 13. In DNA, the CDR3 is TGTGCCAGCAGCCTCCCCCCCCTAGCGGAATTCACAGATACGCAGTATTTT. Translating it yields CASSLPPLAEFTDTQYF.

This clonotype was seen ten or more times. The chain couples TRBV20-1 to TRBJ2-3; D might be TRBD1 (6 bases). Germline values: CDR1 DFQATT, CDR2 SNEGSKA (reference sequence). The V end was cut by 0 bases, the J end by 5 bases, with 18 bases between. CDR3 size: 16 residues. The DNA for the CDR3 is TGCAGTGCTAGAGATCTCCAGGGGCCGCTGGGAGATACGCAGTATTTT. Residues: CSARDLQGPLGDTQYF.

This clonotype was seen a handful of times. The genes are TRBV27 and TRBJ2-6; 9 positions match TRBD1. This CDR3 contains 19 residues. CDR1 is MNHEY and CDR2 is SMNVEV in the germline V gene (reference sequence). V lost 4 bases to trimming and J lost 0 bases; unmatched junction nucleotides: 10. The CDR3 coding sequence is TGTGCCAGCAGTTCTCCGAACAGGGGGCGGTTCTCTGGGGCCAACGTCCTGACTTTC. This codes for CASSSPNRGRFSGANVLTF.

This clonotype was counted ten times or more. The chain is built from TRBV7-9 and TRBJ2-4, with D perhaps matching TRBD1 or TRBD2 (5 bases each). V was pared by 5 bases and J by 3 bases, with 11 bases between. Germline CDR1 SEHNR, CDR2 FQNEAQ (reference sequence). The CDR3 length is 14 residues. The CDR3 DNA is TGTGCCAGCAGCCCGAGGGGAAGCAAAAACATTCAGTACTTC. It codes for CASSPRGSKNIQYF.

This clonotype was observed at least ten times. The CDR3 DNA follows: TGTGCCAGCAGTTTCGACCGTGGGGGTCAGCCCCAGCATTTT. This sequence encodes CASSFDRGGQPQHF. V is TRBV27 and J is TRBJ1-5; possible D gene TRBD1, 5 bases. The CDR3 has 14 amino acids. With 3 bases removed from V and 6 bases from J, the gap between germline ends came to 12 bases. In germline, CDR1 is MNHEY, CDR2 SMNVEV (reference sequence).

This clonotype appeared many times. The chain joins TRBV7-2 to TRBJ2-1; 12 bases are a match to TRBD2. The CDR3 loop spans 15 amino acids. Per the germline V gene, CDR1 is SGHTA and CDR2 is FQGNSA. After removal of 2 bases from V and 7 bases from J, the junction contained 3 bases not matched to a gene. The CDR3 loop is CASSLRTSGTNEQFF. As DNA, the CDR3 is TGTGCCAGCAGCTTAAGGACTAGCGGGACTAATGAGCAGTTCTTC.

This clonotype was seen only a few times. The chain has TRBV9 and TRBJ2-1; D perhaps matches TRBD2 (6 bases). The germline CDR1 and CDR2 sequences are SGDLS and YYNGEE. This CDR3 region has 15 residues. V was trimmed by 4 bases and J by 5 bases, leaving 16 bases between them. CDR3 protein: CASSIHPAGNNEQFF. Here the CDR3 DNA reads TGTGCCAGCAGCATCCACCCAGCGGGTAACAATGAGCAGTTCTTC.

Regarding this clonotype: This may stem from a read error, because a much larger clone lies one nucleotide away. J is TRBJ2-7 and V is TRBV19; D is perhaps TRBD1 (6 bases). V shed 6 bases and J shed 3 bases, with 18 bases lying between them. Per the germline V gene, CDR1 is LNHDA and CDR2 is SQIVND (reference sequence). CDR3 length: 15 amino acids. CDR3 nucleotide sequence: TGTGCCAGTAGCCGACAGGATAGGGAGATCTACGAGCAGTACTTC. Its translation is CASSRQDREIYEQYF.

The CDR3 region is CASSLSTSGFTGELFF. CDR3 coding DNA: TGTGCCAGCAGCTTGTCGACTAGCGGCTTCACCGGGGAGCTGTTTTTT. The chain joins TRBV9 to TRBJ2-2; 9 bases map to TRBD2. Germline CDR1 is SGDLS and CDR2 is YYNGEE. The CDR3 is 16 amino acids. Unmatched junction bases numbered 8, after V lost 4 bases and J lost 4 bases.

This clonotype appeared many times. The rearrangement links TRBV5-1 to TRBJ2-2, with 10 bases that match TRBD2. The CDR3 consists of 15 residues. The junction had 4 bases not matched to a gene; V was cut back by 4 bases and J by 4 bases. Per germline, CDR1 SGHRS and CDR2 YFSETQ. CDR3 loop: CASSPTSGATGELFF. The DNA of the CDR3 is TGCGCCAGCAGCCCCACTAGCGGGGCCACCGGGGAGCTGTTTTTT.

Regarding this clonotype: Since no conserved phenylalanine or tryptophan closes the CDR3, a read error is the likely cause. The rearrangement joins TRBV19 to TRBJ2-7; 14 bases are a match to TRBD2. The CDR3 runs 18 residues. With V trimmed by 5 bases and J by 2 bases, 11 bases remained unmatched. Germline CDR1 LNHDA, CDR2 SQIVND (reference sequence). The CDR3 sequence is CASSSRTSGRTPTYEQYL. The CDR3 DNA sequence: TGTGCCAGTAGTTCGCGGACTAGCGGGAGGACCCCTACCTACGAGCAGTACCTC.

The sample holds a few counts of this clonotype. The chain links TRBV12-3 or TRBV12-4 to TRBJ2-7; possibly TRBD2 for D (5 bases). This CDR3 region has 14 residues. With 5 bases removed from V and 0 bases from J, the gap between germline ends came to 11 bases. CDR3 coding DNA: TGTGCCAGCAGTCAAGCGGTAGACTCCTACGAGCAGTACTTC. Its protein product is CASSQAVDSYEQYF.

The rearrangement uses TRBV29-1 and TRBJ1-2, with D unresolved. V shed 3 bases and J shed 2 bases, with 4 bases lying between them. Germline CDR1 and CDR2: SQVTM and ANQGSEA. The CDR3 length is 11 residues. The chain's CDR3 is CSVDPNYGYTF. CDR3 coding DNA: TGCAGCGTTGATCCCAACTATGGCTACACCTTC.

This clonotype was detected ten times or more. In nucleotides, the CDR3 is TGTGCCAGCAGCTTGGTGGACCCTGGGGAGACCCAGTACTTC. It yields the protein CASSLVDPGETQYF. V gene TRBV5-4 combines with J gene TRBJ2-5, with D uncertain. Germline V gene sequence: CDR1 SGHNT, CDR2 YYREEE (reference sequence). The CDR3 contains 14 residues. The V end was cut by 0 bases, the J end by 5 bases, with 11 bases between.

This clonotype was picked up a small number of times. CDR3 DNA: TGCAGCGTTGGGTCTGGGGATAACACTGAAGCTTTCTTT. Translation gives CSVGSGDNTEAFF. V is TRBV29-1 and J is TRBJ1-1; D not resolved. Germline lookup yields CDR1 SQVTM and CDR2 ANQGSEA. V dropped 4 bases and J dropped 2 bases, with 11 bases sitting between them. CDR3 size: 13 residues. The entire variable domain, with the rest obtained from reference TRBV29-1 and TRBJ1-1, is as follows: SAVISQKPSRDICQRGTSLTIQCQVDSQVTMMFWYRQQPGQSLTLIATANQGSEATYESGFVIDKFPISRPNLTFSTLTVSNMSPEDSSIYLCSVGSGDNTEAFFGQGTRLTVV.

The table lists this clonotype with a count of one. One end of the junction fails to match germline, which may point to a read error. The chain recombines TRBV2 with TRBJ1-3, with 7 bases aligning to TRBD1. The CDR3 runs 13 residues. CDR1 SNHLY and CDR2 FYNNEI come from the germline V gene. The CDR3 reads CASRDRDGNTIYF. In nucleotides, the CDR3 is TGTGCCAGCCGTGACAGGGATGGAAACACCATATATTTT.

Ten or more counts support this clonotype. The rearrangement joins TRBV12-5 to TRBJ2-2, with D unresolved. Looked up from germline, CDR1 is LGHNT and CDR2 is FRNRAP. The germline V and J ends were trimmed by 8 bases and 3 bases, with 10 bases remaining between them. CDR3 size: 13 residues. The CDR3 nucleotides read TGTGCTAGTTTTGTTCGGTACACCGGGGAGCTGTTTTTT. Amino acids: CASFVRYTGELFF.